The 10 T cell receptor beta chains below all came from one sample that was sequenced in a study of response to subunit inactivated influenza vaccine. TCRdb processed the RT-PCR reads anew with MiXCR; each CDR3 protein has one entry. Of under 550,000 distinct CDR3 sequences in the sample, 6% to 9% were seen once. Specimen: PBMCs from blood, collected about 23 months after vaccination. All receptors derive from a man aged 45-69 years who received an inactivated influenza vaccine.

The table lists this clonotype with a few counts. This sequence joins TRBV5-6 and TRBJ1-1, with a tentative D call TRBD1 (6 bases). This CDR3 is built from 16 residues. CDR1 is SGHDT and CDR2 is YYEEEE in the germline V gene. V lost 4 bases and J 0 bases, leaving 16 bases between the germline ends. The CDR3 nucleotides read TGTGCCAGCAGCGAACAGGGCCCTCAGGTGAACACTGAAGCTTTCTTT. Its protein is CASSEQGPQVNTEAFF.

This clonotype occurred many times. The V and J genes are TRBV5-6 and TRBJ2-1, with TRBD2 identical over 12 bases. The V segment lost 4 bases and the J segment 6 bases; nucleotides outside the gene matches: 8. CDR3 size: 16 residues. Germline CDR1 reads SGHDT; CDR2 reads YYEEEE. CDR3 sequence reads: CASSAPGLAGTNEQFF. CDR3 bases: TGTGCCAGCAGCGCTCCGGGACTAGCGGGTACCAATGAGCAGTTCTTC.

The rearrangement joins TRBV7-9 to TRBJ1-1, with no clear D. Trimming took 4 bases from V and 4 from J, leaving 10 bases between them. The CDR3 has 13 residues. The germline gives CDR1 SEHNR, CDR2 FQNEAQ (reference sequence). In DNA form, the CDR3 reads TGTGCCAGCAGCTCCTCAAGCAGCACTGAAGCTTTCTTT. Translating gives CASSSSSSTEAFF.

This clonotype was seen at least ten times. The chain has TRBV21-1 and TRBJ2-1. TRBV21-1 is a listed pseudogene. The CDR3 contains 16 residues. CDR3 sequence: CASSKVSPSSYNEQFF. CDR3 coding DNA: TGTGCCAGCAGCAAAGTTTCCCCGAGCTCCTACAATGAGCAGTTCTTC.

A few counts support this clonotype. The rearrangement links TRBV6-2 or TRBV6-3 to TRBJ1-1; 11 positions match TRBD1. The CDR3 contains 17 residues. Germline CDR1 is MNHEY and CDR2 is SVGEGT. V lost 7 bases, J lost 0 bases, and 10 bases stayed unmatched. This CDR3 reads CASTIGTGGVMNTEAFF. The DNA of the CDR3 is TGTGCCAGCACTATCGGGACAGGGGGTGTAATGAACACTGAAGCTTTCTTT.

On this clonotype: At one of its ends the junction is not consistent with the germline gene, which may arise from a read error. The chain uses TRBV12-3 or TRBV12-4 and TRBJ2-5, with 7 bases aligning to TRBD2. The CDR3 loop spans 15 amino acids. The chain's CDR3 is CASRLGGGFQETQYF. The CDR3 nucleotides are TGTGCCAGCCGTTTGGGGGGGGGGTTCCAAGAGACCCAGTACTTC.

The chain joins TRBV3-1 to TRBJ1-1, with 9 bases that match TRBD1. V was pared by 3 bases and J by 5 bases, with 7 bases of the junction left unmatched. This CDR3 comprises 15 residues. CDR1 is LGHDT, CDR2 YNNKEL, per germline (reference sequence). The CDR3 spells CASSHPGQGKTEAFF. The CDR3 bases are TGTGCCAGCAGCCACCCGGGACAGGGAAAAACTGAAGCTTTCTTT.

This clonotype was seen at least ten times. The rearrangement links TRBV29-1 to TRBJ2-3; TRBD2 agrees at 11 bases. Germline V gives CDR1 SQVTM, CDR2 ANQGSEA. The CDR3 length is 16 residues. V gave up 3 bases and J gave up 2 bases; unmatched junction bases: 7. The CDR3 DNA reads as TGCAGCGTTGATAATAGCGGGAGGGAAAACACAGATACGCAGTATTTT. It is translated as CSVDNSGRENTDTQYF.

The chain couples TRBV15 to TRBJ2-5; a weak D match, TRBD1 (5 bases). The CDR3 length is 16 residues. CDR1 and CDR2 (germline): LNHNV, YYDKDF (reference sequence). Between the trimmed V and J ends, which lost 0 bases and 0 bases, there was a span of 11 bases. The CDR3: CATSRDSGANQETQYF. CDR3 nucleotide sequence: TGTGCCACCAGCAGAGATAGTGGGGCAAACCAAGAGACCCAGTACTTC.

The CDR3 bases are TGTGCCAGCAGTTTATTACCGGCCGGGGAGCTGTTTTTT. Its translation: CASSLLPAGELFF. The chain uses TRBV12-3 or TRBV12-4 and TRBJ2-2; D gene unclear. The CDR3 length is 13 residues. The ends were cut back, 2 bases at V and 6 bases at J, with 7 bases in the middle.